This T cell receptor (beta chain) emerged from a study of OX40 agonist ivuxolimab in advanced cancers. Only in-frame clones appear in the TCRdb table, and some are missing; sequencing was by immunoSEQ multiplex PCR. The data show 75,000 to 90,000 clones, approximately 88% seen once. This CDR3 is 14 amino acids long. CDR1 and CDR2 (germline): SGHRS, YFSETQ. V lost 3 bases and J lost 5, with 15 bases in between. The chain uses TRBV5-1 and TRBJ2-7, with D perhaps given as TRBD1 or TRBD2 (5 bases each). Material: CD4+ or CD8+ T cells sorted from blood, obtained in a trial of the OX40 agonist ivuxolimab. This sequence was found in an adult with an advanced solid tumor such as melanoma, head and neck, liver or kidney cancer. The CDR3 here is CASSSISWDDEQYF. The CDR3, as DNA: TGCGCCAGCAGCTCCATTTCCTGGGACGACGAGCAGTACTTC.